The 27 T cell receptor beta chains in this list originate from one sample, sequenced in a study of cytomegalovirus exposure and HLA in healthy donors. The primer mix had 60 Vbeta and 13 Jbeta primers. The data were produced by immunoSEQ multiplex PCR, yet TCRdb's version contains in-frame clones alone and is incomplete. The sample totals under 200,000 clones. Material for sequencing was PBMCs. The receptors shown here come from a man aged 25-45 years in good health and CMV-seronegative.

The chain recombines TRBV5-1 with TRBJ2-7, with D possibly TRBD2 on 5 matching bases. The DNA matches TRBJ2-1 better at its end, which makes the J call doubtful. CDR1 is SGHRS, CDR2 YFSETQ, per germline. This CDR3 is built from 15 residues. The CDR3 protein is CASSSGPGRYNEQFF. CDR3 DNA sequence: TGCGCCAGCAGCTCCGGACCTGGGAGATACAATGAGCAGTTCTTC.

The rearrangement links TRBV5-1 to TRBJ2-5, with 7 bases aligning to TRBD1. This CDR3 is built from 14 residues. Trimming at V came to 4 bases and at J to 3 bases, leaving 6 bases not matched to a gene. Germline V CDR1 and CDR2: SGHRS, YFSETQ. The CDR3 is CASSLTGLEETQYF. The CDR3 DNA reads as TGCGCCAGCAGCCTGACAGGGCTCGAAGAGACCCAGTACTTC.

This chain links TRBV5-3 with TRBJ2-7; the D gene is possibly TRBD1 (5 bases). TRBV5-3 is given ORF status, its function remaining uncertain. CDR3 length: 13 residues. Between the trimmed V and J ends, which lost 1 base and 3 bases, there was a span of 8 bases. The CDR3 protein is CARSLRQGYEQYF. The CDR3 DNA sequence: TGTGCCAGAAGCTTGCGGCAGGGCTACGAGCAGTACTTC.

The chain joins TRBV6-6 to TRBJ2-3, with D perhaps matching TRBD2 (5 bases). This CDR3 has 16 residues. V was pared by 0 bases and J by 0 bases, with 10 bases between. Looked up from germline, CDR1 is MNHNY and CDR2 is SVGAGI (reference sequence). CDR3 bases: TGTGCCAGCAGTTACTCGGAGGCCCTAAGCACAGATACGCAGTATTTT. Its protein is CASSYSEALSTDTQYF.

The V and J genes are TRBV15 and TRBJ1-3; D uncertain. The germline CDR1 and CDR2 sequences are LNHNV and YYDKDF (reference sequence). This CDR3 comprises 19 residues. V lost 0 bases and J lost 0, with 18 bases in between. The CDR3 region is CATSRDMFSEPSSGNTIYF. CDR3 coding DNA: TGTGCCACCAGCAGAGATATGTTCAGTGAACCTAGCTCTGGAAACACCATATATTTT.

The CDR3 loop reads CASNTIRAGVPLGYTF. In DNA form, the CDR3 reads TGTGCCAGCAATACAATCAGGGCGGGGGTCCCCTTAGGCTACACCTTC. V gene TRBV5-8 combines with J gene TRBJ1-2; D is perhaps TRBD1 (5 bases). Germline values: CDR1 SGHTS, CDR2 YDEGEE. The CDR3 loop spans 16 amino acids. V was trimmed by 6 bases and J by 8 bases, leaving 26 bases between them.

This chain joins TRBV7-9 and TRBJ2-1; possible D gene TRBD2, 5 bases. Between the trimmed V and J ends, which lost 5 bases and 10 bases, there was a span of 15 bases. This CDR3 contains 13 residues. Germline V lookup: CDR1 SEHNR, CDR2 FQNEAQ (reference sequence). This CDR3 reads CASSPDPGREQFF. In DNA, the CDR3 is TGTGCCAGCAGCCCGGACCCGGGAAGGGAGCAGTTCTTC.

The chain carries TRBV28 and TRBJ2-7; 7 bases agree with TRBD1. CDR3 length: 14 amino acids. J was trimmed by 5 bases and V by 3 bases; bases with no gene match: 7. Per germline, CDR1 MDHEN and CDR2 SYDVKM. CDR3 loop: CASSFTGVLNEQYF. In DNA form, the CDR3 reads TGTGCCAGCAGTTTCACAGGGGTACTAAACGAGCAGTACTTC.

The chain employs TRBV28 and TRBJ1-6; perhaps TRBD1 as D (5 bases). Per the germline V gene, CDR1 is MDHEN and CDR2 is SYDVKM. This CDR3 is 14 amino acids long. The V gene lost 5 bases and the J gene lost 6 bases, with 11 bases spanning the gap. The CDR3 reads CASSPTATNSPLHF. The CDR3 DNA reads TGTGCCAGCAGTCCGACAGCTACTAATTCACCCCTCCACTTT.

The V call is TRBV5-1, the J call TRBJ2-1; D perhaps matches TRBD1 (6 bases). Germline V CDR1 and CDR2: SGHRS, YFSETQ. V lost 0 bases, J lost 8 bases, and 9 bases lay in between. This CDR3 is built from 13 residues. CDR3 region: CASSLDRVDEQFF. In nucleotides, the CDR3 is TGCGCCAGCAGCTTGGACAGGGTGGATGAGCAGTTCTTC.

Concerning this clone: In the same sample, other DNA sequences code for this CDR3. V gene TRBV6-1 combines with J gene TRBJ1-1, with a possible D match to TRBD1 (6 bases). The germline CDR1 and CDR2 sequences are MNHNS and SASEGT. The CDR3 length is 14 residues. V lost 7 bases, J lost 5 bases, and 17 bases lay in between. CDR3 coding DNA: TGTGCCAGCACCGAGCCGGGGGGCGAAACTGAAGCTTTCTTT. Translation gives CASTEPGGETEAFF.

The CDR3 reads CASSQPRLAGGLDEQYF. DNA of the CDR3: TGCGCCAGCAGCCAACCACGACTAGCGGGAGGCTTAGACGAGCAGTACTTC. V and J are TRBV4-1 and TRBJ2-7; TRBD2 aligns across 13 bases. The CDR3 loop spans 17 amino acids. Germline trimming cut 2 bases from V and 5 bases from J; bases unmatched to any gene: 9. Germline CDR1 reads MGHRA; CDR2 reads YSYEKL.

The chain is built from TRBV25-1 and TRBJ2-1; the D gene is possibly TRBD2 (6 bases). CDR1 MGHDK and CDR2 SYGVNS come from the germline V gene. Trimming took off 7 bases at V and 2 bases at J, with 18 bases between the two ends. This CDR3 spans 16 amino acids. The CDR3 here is CASTPDGRRTYNEQFF. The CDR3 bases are TGTGCCAGCACCCCGGACGGGAGAAGGACCTACAATGAGCAGTTCTTC.

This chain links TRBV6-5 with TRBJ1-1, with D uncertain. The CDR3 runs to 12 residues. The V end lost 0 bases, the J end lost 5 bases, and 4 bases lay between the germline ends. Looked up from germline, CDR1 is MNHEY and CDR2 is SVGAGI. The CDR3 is CASSYSPTEAFF. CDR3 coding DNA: TGTGCCAGCAGTTACTCCCCAACTGAAGCTTTCTTT.

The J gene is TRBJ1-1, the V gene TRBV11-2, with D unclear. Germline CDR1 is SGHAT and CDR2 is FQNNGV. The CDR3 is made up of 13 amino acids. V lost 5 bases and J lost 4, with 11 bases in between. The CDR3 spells CASSPQPGTEAFF. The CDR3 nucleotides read TGTGCCAGCAGCCCCCAACCCGGCACTGAAGCTTTCTTT.

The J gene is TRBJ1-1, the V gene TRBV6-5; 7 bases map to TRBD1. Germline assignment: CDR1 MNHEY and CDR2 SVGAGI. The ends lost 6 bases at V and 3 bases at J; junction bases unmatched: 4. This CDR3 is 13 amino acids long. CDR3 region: CASRSDRDTEAFF. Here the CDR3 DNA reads TGTGCCAGCAGATCAGACAGGGACACTGAAGCTTTCTTT.

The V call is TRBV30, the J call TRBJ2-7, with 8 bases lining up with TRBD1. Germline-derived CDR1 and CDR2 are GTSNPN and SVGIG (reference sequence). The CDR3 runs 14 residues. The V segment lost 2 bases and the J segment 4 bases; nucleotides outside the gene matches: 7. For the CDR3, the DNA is TGTGCCTGGAGTACCGGGACAGGCTCATACGAGCAGTACTTC. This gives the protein CAWSTGTGSYEQYF.

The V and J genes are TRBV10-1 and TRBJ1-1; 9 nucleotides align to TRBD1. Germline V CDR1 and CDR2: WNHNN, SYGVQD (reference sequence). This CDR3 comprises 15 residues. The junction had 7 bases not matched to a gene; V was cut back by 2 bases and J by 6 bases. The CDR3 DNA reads TGCGCCAGCAGTGAGGGACAGGGGTCGGACGCTGAAGCTTTCTTT. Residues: CASSEGQGSDAEAFF.

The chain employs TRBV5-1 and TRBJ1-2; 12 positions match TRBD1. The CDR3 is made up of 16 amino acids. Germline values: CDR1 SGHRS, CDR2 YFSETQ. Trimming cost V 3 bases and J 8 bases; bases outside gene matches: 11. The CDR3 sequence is CASSSGTGGTSYGYTF. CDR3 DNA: TGCGCCAGCAGCTCCGGGACAGGGGGCACCAGCTACGGCTACACCTTC.

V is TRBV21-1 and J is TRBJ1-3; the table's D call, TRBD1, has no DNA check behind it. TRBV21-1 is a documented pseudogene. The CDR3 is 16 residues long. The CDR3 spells CASSRRQLNSGNTIYF. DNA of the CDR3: TGTGCCAGCAGCCGTAGACAGCTTAACTCTGGAAACACCATATATTTT.

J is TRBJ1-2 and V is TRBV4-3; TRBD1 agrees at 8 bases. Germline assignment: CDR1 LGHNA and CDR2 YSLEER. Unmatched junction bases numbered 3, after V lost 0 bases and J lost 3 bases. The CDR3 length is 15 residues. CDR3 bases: TGCGCCAGCAGCCAAGATTCAGGGGGCTACTATGGCTACACCTTC. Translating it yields CASSQDSGGYYGYTF.

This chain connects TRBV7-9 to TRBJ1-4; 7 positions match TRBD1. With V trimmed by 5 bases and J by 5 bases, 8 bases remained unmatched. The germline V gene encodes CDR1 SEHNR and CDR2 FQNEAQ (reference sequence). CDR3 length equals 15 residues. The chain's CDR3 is CASSPQGGENEKLFF. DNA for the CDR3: TGTGCCAGCAGCCCTCAGGGGGGTGAGAATGAAAAACTGTTTTTT.

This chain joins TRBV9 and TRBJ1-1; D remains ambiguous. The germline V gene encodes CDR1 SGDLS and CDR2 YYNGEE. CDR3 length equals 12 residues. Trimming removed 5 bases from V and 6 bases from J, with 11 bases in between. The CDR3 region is CASSDLGAEAFF. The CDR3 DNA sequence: TGTGCCAGCAGTGACTTAGGTGCTGAAGCTTTCTTT.

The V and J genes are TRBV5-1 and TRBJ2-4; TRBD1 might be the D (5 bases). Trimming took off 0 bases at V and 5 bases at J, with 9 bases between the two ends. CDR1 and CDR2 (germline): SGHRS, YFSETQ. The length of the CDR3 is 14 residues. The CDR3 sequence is CASSLVGDQNIQYF. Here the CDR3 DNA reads TGCGCCAGCAGCTTGGTAGGGGATCAAAACATTCAGTACTTC. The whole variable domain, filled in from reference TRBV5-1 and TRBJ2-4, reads KAGVTQTPRYLIKTRGQQVTLSCSPISGHRSVSWYQQTPGQGLQFLFEYFSETQRNKGNFPGRFSGRQFSNSRSEMNVSTLELGDSALYLCASSLVGDQNIQYFGAGTRLSVL.

The CDR3 DNA sequence: TGTGCCTGGAGTGTACAGAGTATTGAGCAGTTCTTC. Translation gives CAWSVQSIEQFF. This chain connects TRBV30 to TRBJ2-1; D remains unclear. Germline V CDR1 and CDR2: GTSNPN, SVGIG (reference sequence). The CDR3 covers 12 residues. Trimming removed 0 bases from V and 9 bases from J, with 9 bases in between.

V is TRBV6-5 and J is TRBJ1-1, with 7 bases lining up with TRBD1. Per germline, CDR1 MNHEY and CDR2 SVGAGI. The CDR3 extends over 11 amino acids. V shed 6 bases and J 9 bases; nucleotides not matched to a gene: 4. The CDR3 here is CASRRQGKAFF. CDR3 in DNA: TGTGCCAGCAGGCGACAGGGTAAAGCTTTCTTT.

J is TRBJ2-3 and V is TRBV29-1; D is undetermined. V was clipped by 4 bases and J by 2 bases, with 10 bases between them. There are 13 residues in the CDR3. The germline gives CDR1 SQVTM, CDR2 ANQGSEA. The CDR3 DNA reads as TGCAGCGTTGGGGTAGCTTACACAGATACGCAGTATTTT. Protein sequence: CSVGVAYTDTQYF.